The clone carrying this TCR beta chain was detected a few times. Antigen: not known. The CDR3 contains 13 residues. Germline CDR1 SGHVS, CDR2 FNYEAQ. Trimming removed 5 bases at V and 3 bases at J, with 11 bases between. This sample is part of a study of beta chain features in type 1 diabetes. At the level of the study: The number of sorted cells examined across all samples was around 99 million. General study findings and limits: Fewer junction insertions and more nucleotide deletions appeared in type 1 diabetes patients. Significant though moderate, a shortening of TCRB CDR3s appeared in all four CD4+ subsets of Type 1 diabetes patients. For patients and controls alike, PCR might favor shorter templates to the same degree.

The study reverse transcribed the entire isolated RNA, so it sequenced expressed TCRB transcripts. The average read count of naive, central memory and regulatory T cell samples was some 3.9 million. Clones were read by immunoSEQ multiplex PCR, and TCRdb kept only the in-frame ones, dropping some. Among some 350,000 clones listed, around 9.6% were seen once. This chain uses TRBV7-6 with TRBJ2-7; D is unclear. The TCR sequence derives from a man aged 25-40 years with type 1 diabetes. The sample was central memory CD4+ T cells from blood. The DNA for the CDR3 is TGTGCCAGCAGCGCACGGGTAAGCTACGAGCAGTACTTC. Translating gives CASSARVSYEQYF.